A single sample is the source of the 2 T cell receptor beta chains below, sequenced in a study of blood T cell repertoires in COVID-19. Profiled with immunoSEQ multiplex PCR; TCRdb holds only in-frame clones, not every one. The repertoire consists of around 260,000 clones, with 80% to 90% occurring once and the leading ten covering 3.5% to 5%. What was sequenced was peripheral blood. The receptors come from a man between 60 and 75 years old with acute or convalescent COVID-19.

The V call is TRBV10-3, the J call TRBJ2-2, with TRBD2 matching 9 bases. In germline, CDR1 is ENHRY, CDR2 SYGVKD. There are 15 residues in the CDR3. Trimming removed 9 bases from V and 5 bases from J; junction bases left unmatched: 10. The CDR3: CAMRILAGPTGELFF. The CDR3 DNA reads TGTGCCATGCGTATTCTAGCGGGGCCAACCGGGGAGCTGTTTTTT.

The chain uses TRBV3-1 (or the pseudogene TRBV3-2) and TRBJ2-3; 8 bases match TRBD1. The CDR3 is 15 amino acids. V dropped 4 bases and J dropped 1; count of bases not matched to a gene: 4. Per germline, CDR1 LGHDT and CDR2 YNNKEL (reference sequence). CDR3 amino acids: CASSLRDRRTDTQYF. CDR3 DNA: TGTGCCAGCAGCCTTCGGGACAGGCGCACAGATACGCAGTATTTT.